The T cell receptor beta chain under discussion was sequenced for a study of T cell changes during pregnancy in multiple sclerosis. Produced via immunoSEQ multiplex PCR; TCRdb's table is partial and in-frame only. The sample carries more than 70,000 clones, more than 85% recorded once. In the case of this clone: Other DNA sequences of this sample code for an identical CDR3.

Trimming pared 0 bases from V and 3 bases from J, leaving 10 bases between. The CDR3 totals 15 residues. In germline, CDR1 is KGHSH, CDR2 LQKENI. The source material was peripheral blood, sampled before pregnancy. This clonotype was obtained from a female donor with multiple sclerosis, enrolled in a pregnancy study. The V call is TRBV18, the J call TRBJ2-3; D perhaps matches TRBD1 (6 bases). As DNA, the CDR3 is TGTGCCAGCTCACCACCGGGGGCAGGGACAGATACGCAGTATTTT. Protein product: CASSPPGAGTDTQYF.